Below, 32 T cell receptor beta chains from the same sample are listed, as sequenced in a study of CD8+CD57+ T cells in acquired aplastic anemia. The study, taken as a whole, reports: Lower repertoire diversity than in total CD4+ and CD8+ pools was seen for CD8+CD57+ cells in patients.

Their target antigens are unknown. In patients chosen for sequencing, flow cytometry had shown CD8+CD57+ cell expansion. Genomic DNA, serving as template, underwent TCR beta VDJ and CDR3 profiling. MiXCR was run by TCRdb on the reads, yielding one entry per CDR3 protein. This repertoire shows some 20,000 distinct CDR3 sequences, about two fifths found once; its top ten account for 70% to 90%. The sequencing sample was made of CD8+CD57+ T cells sorted from PBMCs. Documented subset: bead-enriched CD8+CD57+ effector memory T cells from SAA patients. The receptors were gathered from a human donor with aplastic anemia.

V usage is TRBV14 and J usage is TRBJ2-1; a weak D match, TRBD1 (6 bases). Germline lookup yields CDR1 SGHDN and CDR2 FVKESK. V dropped 1 base and J dropped 10 bases, with 17 bases sitting between them. The CDR3 has 15 amino acids. CDR3 amino acids: CASSQVGQGWMEQFF. The CDR3 DNA follows: TGTGCCAGCAGCCAAGTGGGTCAGGGGTGGATGGAGCAGTTCTTC.

The J gene is TRBJ2-7, the V gene TRBV7-3, with a weak D call TRBD1 (6 bases). CDR3 size: 13 residues. The ends were cut back, 0 bases at V and 3 bases at J, with 6 bases in the middle. Per the germline V gene, CDR1 is SGHTA and CDR2 is FQGTGA. CDR3 region: CASSLTGGYEQYF. The CDR3 coding sequence is TGTGCCAGCAGCTTAACAGGGGGCTACGAGCAGTACTTC.

Comments on this clonotype: With a much larger clone just one base away, this may be a read error. This rearrangement joins TRBV20-1 to TRBJ2-7, with D possibly being TRBD1 (6 bases). This CDR3 is 14 amino acids long. CDR1 and CDR2 from the germline V gene are DFQATT and SNEGSKA (reference sequence). CDR3 sequence: CSAIPRGRGYGQYF. The CDR3 coding sequence is TGCAGTGCTATCCCAAGGGGCAGGGGCTACGGGCAGTACTTC.

As to this clonotype: Just one base apart from a much larger clone, this may be a read error. The chain joins TRBV20-1 to TRBJ1-6; possibly TRBD1 for D (5 bases). Germline V gives CDR1 DFQATT, CDR2 SNEGSKA (reference sequence). There are 13 residues in the CDR3. In DNA, the CDR3 is TGCAGTGTTAGAGACCAGGGAAATTCACCCCTCCACTTT. Its protein is CSVRDQGNSPLHF.

This chain uses TRBV7-9 with TRBJ2-7, with D unresolved. Deletions cut 4 bases from V and 2 bases from J, with 9 bases between. Germline lookup yields CDR1 SEHNR and CDR2 FQNEAQ (reference sequence). This CDR3 is built from 13 residues. The CDR3 DNA is TGTGCCAGCAGCTCAACACGGCCCTACGAGCAGTACTTC. Translated, it gives CASSSTRPYEQYF. Together with reference TRBV7-9 and TRBJ2-7, the CDR3 gives the full variable domain: DTGVSQNPRHKITKRGQNVTFRCDPISEHNRLYWYRQTLGQGPEFLTYFQNEAQLEKSRLLSDRFSAERPKGSFSTLEIQRTEQGDSAMYLCASSSTRPYEQYFGPGTRLTVT.

The genes are TRBV15 and TRBJ1-4; the D gene is possibly TRBD1 (5 bases). The CDR3 runs 15 residues. Germline CDR1 LNHNV, CDR2 YYDKDF (reference sequence). Trimming pared 0 bases from V and 7 bases from J, leaving 12 bases between. For the CDR3, the DNA is TGTGCCACCAGCAGAGATCGGGGGGGGGGTGAAAAACTGTTTTTT. This gives the protein CATSRDRGGGEKLFF.

This rearrangement joins TRBV20-1 to TRBJ1-5; D gene uncertain. Germline V gene data show CDR1 as DFQATT and CDR2 as SNEGSKA (reference sequence). V was clipped by 6 bases and J by 4 bases, with 22 bases between them. The CDR3 runs to 16 residues. CDR3 coding DNA: TGCAGTGCGCTAGGGAGCCGAAGCCCACAAAATCAGCCCCAGCATTTT. It specifies CSALGSRSPQNQPQHF.

This chain joins TRBV4-1 and TRBJ2-4, with D possibly TRBD1 on 5 matching bases. The CDR3 totals 15 residues. Germline CDR1 MGHRA, CDR2 YSYEKL. V lost 2 bases and J lost 4, with 12 bases in between. The CDR3 region has the DNA TGCGCCAGCAGCCAACTAGTGACAGTAAAAAACATTCAGTACTTC. This encodes CASSQLVTVKNIQYF.

This clonotype has more than one count but fewer than ten. With a much larger clone just one base away, this may be a read error. The rearrangement uses TRBV27 and TRBJ1-2, with a weak D call TRBD1 (5 bases). The CDR3 has 15 residues. Germline lookup yields CDR1 MNHEY and CDR2 SMNVEV (reference sequence). The CDR3 loop reads CASSLSFGGDYGYAF. CDR3 nucleotide sequence: TGTGCCAGCAGTTTATCTTTCGGGGGAGACTATGGCTACGCCTTC.

The sample holds a few counts of this clonotype. This chain links TRBV9 with TRBJ2-3; perhaps TRBD2 as D (6 bases). The CDR3 loop spans 14 amino acids. The V gene lost 0 bases and the J gene lost 9 bases, with 14 bases spanning the gap. Germline values: CDR1 SGDLS, CDR2 YYNGEE. CDR3: CASSVVGSGDTQYF. CDR3 DNA: TGTGCCAGCAGCGTAGTCGGTAGCGGAGACACGCAGTATTTT.

J is TRBJ1-1 and V is TRBV7-8; D is unresolved. Germline CDR1 SGHVS, CDR2 FQNEAQ. The CDR3 runs 13 residues. Between the trimmed V and J ends, which lost 3 bases and 1 base, there was a span of 6 bases. CDR3 bases: TGTGCCAGCAGCTTCCACGGGAACACTGAAGCTTTCTTT. Protein product: CASSFHGNTEAFF. Full variable domain (missing parts from reference TRBV7-8 and TRBJ1-1): GAGVSQSPRYKVAKRGQDVALRCDPISGHVSLFWYQQALGQGPEFLTYFQNEAQLDKSGLPSDRFFAERPEGSVSTLKIQRTQQEDSAVYLCASSFHGNTEAFFGQGTRLTVV.

V gene TRBV14 combines with J gene TRBJ2-6; D is possibly TRBD1 (6 bases). The CDR3 loop spans 18 amino acids. In germline, CDR1 is SGHDN, CDR2 FVKESK. V lost 4 bases and J lost 5, with 21 bases in between. The CDR3 nucleotides read TGTGCCAGCAGCCCCTGGAAACAGGGAAACGAATGGGCCAACGTCCTGACTTTC. Translating gives CASSPWKQGNEWANVLTF.

By share, this clonotype counts as medium-sized. V is TRBV20-1 and J is TRBJ2-5, with 8 bases fitting TRBD2. CDR1 and CDR2 from the germline V gene are DFQATT and SNEGSKA (reference sequence). The CDR3 sequence is 22 residues long. V gave up 2 bases and J gave up 4 bases; unmatched junction bases: 30. The CDR3 sequence: CSARSELAELGGAPGMGETQYF. Written as DNA, the CDR3 is TGCAGTGCTAGATCTGAACTAGCGGAATTAGGGGGAGCCCCAGGGATGGGAGAGACCCAGTACTTC.

As for this clonotype: A read error may be the cause here, since a much bigger clone is one base away. J is TRBJ2-7 and V is TRBV20-1; 9 positions agree with TRBD1. V shed 1 base and J 9 bases; nucleotides not matched to a gene: 10. From germline, CDR1 is DFQATT and CDR2 SNEGSKA (reference sequence). The CDR3 totals 14 residues. The CDR3 coding sequence is TGCAGTGCTAGAGCCGGACAGGGGAGAGACGGGCAGTACTTC. This encodes CSARAGQGRDGQYF.

J is TRBJ2-1 and V is TRBV19; 8 bases fit TRBD1. Trimming removed 6 bases from V and 8 bases from J; junction bases left unmatched: 9. The CDR3 loop spans 14 amino acids. Germline CDR1 and CDR2: LNHDA and SQIVND (reference sequence). The CDR3 DNA reads as TGTGCCAGTAGGACTAACAGGGGGAGCGATGAGCAGTTCTTC. This translates into CASRTNRGSDEQFF.

This clonotype was counted only a few times. The V call is TRBV5-1, the J call TRBJ2-7, with D possibly being TRBD1 or TRBD2 (6 bases each). CDR3 length: 13 residues. The ends were cut back, 0 bases at V and 7 bases at J, with 11 bases in the middle. CDR1 is SGHRS, CDR2 YFSETQ, per germline. CDR3 bases: TGCGCCAGCAGCTTGGAGGGGGGCATGGAGCAGTACTTC. Amino acid sequence: CASSLEGGMEQYF.

The chain uses TRBV6-5 and TRBJ2-7, with TRBD2 as a possible D gene (5 bases). This CDR3 region has 14 residues. Germline V gives CDR1 MNHEY, CDR2 SVGAGI. The V gene lost 7 bases and the J gene lost 5 bases, with 18 bases spanning the gap. The chain's CDR3 is CASKRDGLNHEQYF. The CDR3, as DNA: TGTGCCAGCAAACGTGACGGACTTAACCACGAGCAGTACTTC.

This clonotype was seen many times. The chain links TRBV28 to TRBJ2-3; D assignment may be TRBD1 or TRBD2 (5 bases each). The CDR3 has 14 amino acids. V shed 3 bases and J shed 0 bases, with 7 bases lying between them. Per the germline V gene, CDR1 is MDHEN and CDR2 is SYDVKM. The CDR3 spells CASSFWGSTDTQYF. CDR3 sequence (DNA): TGTGCCAGCAGTTTTTGGGGGAGCACAGATACGCAGTATTTT.

The V and J genes are TRBV5-1 and TRBJ2-1, with 7 bases identical to TRBD1. J gave up 0 bases and V 7 bases, and 10 bases lay outside the gene matches. CDR1 and CDR2 from the germline V gene are SGHRS and YFSETQ. This CDR3 contains 16 residues. The CDR3 bases are TGCGCCAGCGAGCCCGGGACAGCCTCCTCCTACAATGAGCAGTTCTTC. Translating gives CASEPGTASSYNEQFF.

The chain joins TRBV7-3 to TRBJ2-3; 9 bases align to TRBD1. The CDR3 has 16 amino acids. V lost 5 bases and J lost 4; bases outside the gene matches: 10. In germline, CDR1 is SGHTA, CDR2 FQGTGA. This CDR3 reads CASSLYGTGSSDTQYF. CDR3 in DNA: TGTGCCAGCAGCCTTTACGGGACAGGGTCCTCAGATACGCAGTATTTT. The entire variable domain, with the rest obtained from reference TRBV7-3 and TRBJ2-3, is as follows: GAGVSQTPSNKVTEKGKYVELRCDPISGHTALYWYRQSLGQGPEFLIYFQGTGAADDSGLPNDRFFAVRPEGSVSTLKIQRTERGDSAVYLCASSLYGTGSSDTQYFGPGTRLTVL.

This clonotype has at least ten counts. The chain couples TRBV9 to TRBJ2-4, with TRBD1 matching 8 bases. The V gene's germline CDR1 is SGDLS and CDR2 YYNGEE. The trim removed 2 bases at V and 6 bases at J, leaving 7 bases unmatched. The CDR3 runs 15 residues. CDR3 sequence (DNA): TGTGCCAGCAGCGTGACAGGGGCCTATGGAAACATTCAGTACTTC. Residues: CASSVTGAYGNIQYF.

The V gene is TRBV29-1, the J gene TRBJ1-1, with 7 positions matching TRBD1. The CDR3 is 12 residues long. With V trimmed by 6 bases and J by 2 bases, 3 bases remained unmatched. Germline V lookup: CDR1 SQVTM, CDR2 ANQGSEA. The CDR3 DNA follows: TGCAGCGTAGGACAGGACAACACTGAAGCTTTCTTT. As protein: CSVGQDNTEAFF.

The sample holds a few counts of this clonotype. The J gene is TRBJ2-7, the V gene TRBV5-8, with 7 bases aligning to TRBD1. The CDR3 loop spans 14 amino acids. Losses at the gene ends were 3 bases for V and 6 bases for J; bases not matched to a gene: 9. Germline loops: CDR1 SGHTS, CDR2 YDEGEE. The CDR3 is CASSSDSYRGEQYV. In DNA form, the CDR3 reads TGTGCCAGCAGCTCCGATTCCTACAGGGGCGAGCAGTACGTC.

The V gene is TRBV19, the J gene TRBJ1-4, with 7 bases lining up with TRBD1. V lost 5 bases to trimming and J lost 5 bases; unmatched junction nucleotides: 8. Germline V CDR1 and CDR2: LNHDA, SQIVND (reference sequence). The CDR3 spans 15 residues. CDR3 DNA: TGTGCCAGTAGTCCCCGACAGGGCCTAAATGAAAAACTGTTTTTT. Protein product: CASSPRQGLNEKLFF.

The V gene is TRBV12-3 or TRBV12-4, the J gene TRBJ1-2; no clear D gene. The V and J ends lost 6 bases and 4 bases respectively, with 6 bases between them. The CDR3 extends over 11 amino acids. DNA for the CDR3: TGTGCCAGCAGCCGCTCCTATGGCTACACCTTC. It encodes CASSRSYGYTF.

V and J are TRBV4-1 and TRBJ2-2, with D hard to call. Deletions cut 3 bases from V and 4 bases from J, with 9 bases between. Germline V lookup: CDR1 MGHRA, CDR2 YSYEKL. The CDR3 loop spans 14 amino acids. In DNA, the CDR3 is TGCGCCAGCAGCCAGTCGCCATCCACCGGGGAGCTGTTTTTT. It is translated as CASSQSPSTGELFF.

This clonotype was counted at least ten times. This rearrangement joins TRBV20-1 to TRBJ2-7; no clear D gene. The CDR3 has 13 residues. Germline CDR1 reads DFQATT; CDR2 reads SNEGSKA (reference sequence). Trimming removed 3 bases at V and 6 bases at J, with 15 bases between. CDR3 loop: CSASLGVDGEQYF. The DNA for the CDR3 is TGCAGTGCTAGTCTAGGAGTGGACGGCGAGCAGTACTTC.

In this sample, this clonotype turned up once. Mismatch with germline at one junction end may stem from a read error. The chain links TRBV10-2 to TRBJ1-1; 8 bases agree with TRBD1. Germline-derived CDR1 and CDR2 are WSHSY and SAAADI. The CDR3 extends over 14 amino acids. CDR3 residues: CASSERTGNTEAFF. The CDR3 DNA is TGCGCCAGCAGTGAAAGGACAGGGAACACCGAAGCTTTCTTT.

This clonotype showed up just a few times. The chain couples TRBV11-1 to TRBJ2-1; no firm D call. CDR3 length: 14 amino acids. Germline V gene data show CDR1 as SGHAT and CDR2 as FQDESV (reference sequence). The V gene lost 1 base and the J gene lost 3 bases, with 7 bases spanning the gap. The DNA for the CDR3 is TGTGCCAGCAGCTTAGAACCGAACTACAATGAGCAGTTCTTC. It codes for CASSLEPNYNEQFF.

On this clonotype: A much larger clone differs by one base, so this may be a read error. The V and J genes are TRBV25-1 and TRBJ2-3; tentative D call: TRBD1 (5 bases). Germline-derived CDR1 and CDR2 are MGHDK and SYGVNS. The V end was cut by 6 bases, the J end by 3 bases, with 13 bases between. The length of the CDR3 is 14 residues. CDR3 sequence reads: CASRGQGSTDTQYF. Written as DNA, the CDR3 is TGTGCCAGCAGAGGCCAGGGATCGACAGATACGCAGTATTTT.

The rearrangement links TRBV6-1 to TRBJ2-1; no reliable D call. Germline V gene sequence: CDR1 MNHNS, CDR2 SASEGT. This CDR3 has 16 amino acids. The ends were cut back, 3 bases at V and 9 bases at J, with 21 bases in the middle. DNA of the CDR3: TGTGCCAGCAGTGATTATCAGTCTGGGGATGTCGGTGAGCAGTTCTTC. Amino acids: CASSDYQSGDVGEQFF.

This clonotype was seen more than once but under ten times. The chain has TRBV2 and TRBJ2-7; 8 bases align to TRBD1. V was clipped by 0 bases and J by 3 bases; unmatched bases: 4. Per the germline V gene, CDR1 is SNHLY and CDR2 is FYNNEI. The CDR3 has 15 amino acids. The CDR3 region has the DNA TGTGCCAGCAGTGAAGCGGGGACAGGAGTCTACGAGCAGTACTTC. This sequence encodes CASSEAGTGVYEQYF.